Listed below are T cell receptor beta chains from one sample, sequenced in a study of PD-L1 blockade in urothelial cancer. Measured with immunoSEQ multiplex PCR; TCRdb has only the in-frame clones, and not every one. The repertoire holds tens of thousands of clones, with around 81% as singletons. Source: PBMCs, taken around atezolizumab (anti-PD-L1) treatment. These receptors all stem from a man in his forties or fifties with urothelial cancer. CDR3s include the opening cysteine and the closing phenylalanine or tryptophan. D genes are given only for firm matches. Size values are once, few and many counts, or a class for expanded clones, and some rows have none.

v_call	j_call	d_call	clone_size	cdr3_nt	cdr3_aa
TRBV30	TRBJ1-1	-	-	TGTGCCTGGACAGGCGGGGTCGGGAACACTGAAGCTTTCTTT	CAWTGGVGNTEAFF
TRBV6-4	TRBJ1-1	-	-	TGTGCCAGCAGACGACAGTTAGGAGCTGAAGCTTTCTTT	CASRRQLGAEAFF
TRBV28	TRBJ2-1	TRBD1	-	TGTGCCAGCAGCAAAACAGGGGGCACGTTCTTC	CASSKTGGTFF
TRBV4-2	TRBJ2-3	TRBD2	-	TGTGCCAGCAGCCAAGATCTTCAGCGGGGTCACACAGATACGCAGTATTTT	CASSQDLQRGHTDTQYF
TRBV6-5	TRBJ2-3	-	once	TGTGCCAGCAGTTCCGTCGCGGGGAGCACAGATACGCAGTATTTT	CASSSVAGSTDTQYF
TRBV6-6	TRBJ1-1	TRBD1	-	TGTGCCAGCAGTTACCAGGGGGCGGCCTCTGAAGCTTTCTTT	CASSYQGAASEAFF
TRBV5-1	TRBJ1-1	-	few	TGCGCCAGCAGCTTGGACAGTATGAACACTGAAGCTTTCTTT	CASSLDSMNTEAFF
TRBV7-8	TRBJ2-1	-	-	TGTGCCAGCAGCTTAAGCGGGAATGAGCAGTTCTTC	CASSLSGNEQFF
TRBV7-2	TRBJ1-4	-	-	TGTGCCAGCAGCTTAAGGGGCAAACTGTTTTTT	CASSLRGKLFF
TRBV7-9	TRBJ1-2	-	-	TGTGCCAGCAGCGAGTGGGGGGTAGTGTATGGCTACACCTTC	CASSEWGVVYGYTF
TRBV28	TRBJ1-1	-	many	TGTGCCAGCAGTTTTGAGGTTACTGAAGCTTTCTTT	CASSFEVTEAFF
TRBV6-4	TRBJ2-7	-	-	TGTGCCAGCACCCCCAGGGCGAGGTACTTC	CASTPRARYF
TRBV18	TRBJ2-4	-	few	TGTGCCAGCTCAGACAGCCCTGAGGACATTCAGTACTTC	CASSDSPEDIQYF
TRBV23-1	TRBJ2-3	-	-	TGCGCCAGCGTCCCGTGGAGGGCGGTTTATACGCAGTATTTT	CASVPWRAVYTQYF
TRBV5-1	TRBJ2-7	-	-	TGCGCCAGCAGCTTGGCAGGTCAGGATACCTACGAGCAGTACTTC	CASSLAGQDTYEQYF
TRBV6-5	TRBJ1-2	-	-	TGTGCCAGCAGTTACGGCAACTATGGCTACACCTTC	CASSYGNYGYTF
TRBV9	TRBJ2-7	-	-	TGTGCCAGCAGCGTAGGCGGCTCCTACGAGCAGTACTTC	CASSVGGSYEQYF
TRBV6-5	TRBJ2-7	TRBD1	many	TGTGCCAGCAGCCAGACAGGGATCTACGAGCAGTACTTC	CASSQTGIYEQYF
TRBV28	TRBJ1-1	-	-	TGTGCCAGCAGTTTTGACATAGAGAACACTGAAGCTTTCTTT	CASSFDIENTEAFF
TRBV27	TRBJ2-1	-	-	TGTGCCAGCAGTTCCCCCCCGCTGTGGAGTGAGCAGTTCTTC	CASSSPPLWSEQFF
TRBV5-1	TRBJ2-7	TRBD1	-	TGCGCCAGCAGCTTCTCGGACAGGTCCTACGAGCAGTACTTC	CASSFSDRSYEQYF
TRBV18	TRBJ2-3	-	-	TGTGCCAGCTCACCCCTATCGGGCACAGATACGCAGTATTTT	CASSPLSGTDTQYF
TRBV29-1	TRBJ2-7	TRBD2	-	TGCAGCGTTGAAATACTAGCGGGAGCTTACGAGCAGTACTTC	CSVEILAGAYEQYF
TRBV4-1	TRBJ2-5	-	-	TGCGCCAGCAGCCAAGATCAGGGGGGCGGCCAAGAGACCCAGTACTTC	CASSQDQGGGQETQYF
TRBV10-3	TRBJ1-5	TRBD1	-	TGTGCCATCAGTCCCGGGACAGGGGGTCAGCCCCAGCATTTT	CAISPGTGGQPQHF
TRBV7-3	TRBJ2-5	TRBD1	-	TGTGCCAGCAGCCAATGGGCCCCGGGACAGGGGTCGGTGGAGACCCAGTACTTC	CASSQWAPGQGSVETQYF
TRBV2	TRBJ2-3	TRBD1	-	TGTGCCAGCAGTACCCGGACAGGGAAACTCACAGATACGCAGTATTTT	CASSTRTGKLTDTQYF
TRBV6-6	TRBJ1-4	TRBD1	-	TGTGCCAGCAGTTCGCAGGGGGACCCTAATGAAAAACTGTTTTTT	CASSSQGDPNEKLFF
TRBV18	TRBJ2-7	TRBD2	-	TGTGCCAGCTCACCATCGGAAGCGGGGGTTAACGAGCAGTACTTC	CASSPSEAGVNEQYF
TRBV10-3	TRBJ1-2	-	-	TGTGCCATCAGTGCACGGTCGAACTACACCTTC	CAISARSNYTF
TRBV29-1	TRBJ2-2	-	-	TGCAGCGTTGTGGTTGGGACAAACACCGGGGAGCTGTTTTTT	CSVVVGTNTGELFF
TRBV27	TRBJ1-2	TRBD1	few	TGTGCCAGCACCCGACAGGGAAACGGCTATGGCTACACCTTC	CASTRQGNGYGYTF
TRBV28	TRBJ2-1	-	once	TGTGCCAGCACCGCCCCCGGGGGCTCCTACAATGAGCAGTTCTTC	CASTAPGGSYNEQFF
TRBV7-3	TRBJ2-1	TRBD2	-	TGTGCCAGCAGCAAGTCTAGCGGGAAATCTGATGAGCAGTTCTTC	CASSKSSGKSDEQFF
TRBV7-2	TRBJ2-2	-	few	TGTGCCAGCAGTACAGGCCCTGTGACCGGGGAGCTGTTTTTT	CASSTGPVTGELFF
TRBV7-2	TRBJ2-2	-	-	TGTGCCAGCAGCTTAGAGGGGGGGGACGGGGAGCTGTTTTTT	CASSLEGGDGELFF